Described below is a single TCR beta chain sequence and its context. The data were taken from a study of T cell responses to AZD1222 COVID-19 vaccine. Per the germline V gene, CDR1 is LGHDT and CDR2 is YNNKEL (reference sequence). The CDR3 consists of 19 residues. After removal of 4 bases from V and 7 bases from J, the junction contained 23 bases not matched to a gene. Clones were read by immunoSEQ multiplex PCR, and TCRdb kept only the in-frame ones, dropping some. The repertoire holds roughly 150,000 clones, with roughly 92% as singletons. The sequenced sample was peripheral blood, obtained on day 0 of AZD1222 vaccination. The chain employs TRBV3-1 (or the pseudogene TRBV3-2) and TRBJ2-5; 8 positions agree with TRBD2. This TCR was sampled from an adult in good health. The CDR3 nucleotides are TGTGCCAGCAGCCCCCAACCGTCCGCAATCGCGGGAGGATCAGGGACCCAGTACTTC. Its protein product is CASSPQPSAIAGGSGTQYF.